Included here is one T cell receptor (beta chain) sequence, with context. The target antigen is unknown. Included in the TCR beta cDNA libraries were unique molecular identifiers. Some 500,000 cDNA molecules were obtained from approximately 0.91 to 9.4 million T cells. Using its own MiXCR run on the PCR reads, TCRdb lists one record per CDR3 protein. This sample has about 770,000 distinct CDR3 sequences, with 40% to 55% found just once. Looked up from germline, CDR1 is MDHEN and CDR2 is SYDVKM. The CDR3 covers 15 residues. J was trimmed by 1 base and V by 7 bases; bases with no gene match: 10. This record comes from a study of post-analysis software for immune sequencing data. Study context: The patients showed relapsing-remitting, secondary progressive and progressive-relapsing multiple sclerosis courses.

Study results and limitations: In patients, TRBV5-6, TRBV5-1 and TRBV20-1 belonged to 4 or 5 TRBV segments found more frequently than in controls. Those samples that were prepared in the same batch co-clustered strongly by F measure. Diversity measured as normalized Chao1 was significantly lower in multiple sclerosis patients than in controls.

The gene calls are TRBV28 and TRBJ2-7, with TRBD2 matching 7 bases. This clonotype was obtained from a girl between 10 and 17 years old with multiple sclerosis. The sequenced sample was blood. This CDR3 is CASTKTSSGSYEQYF. The DNA of the CDR3 is TGTGCCAGCACTAAAACGTCTAGCGGATCCTACGAGCAGTACTTC. Based on the CDR3 plus reference TRBV28 and TRBJ2-7, the full variable domain is DVKVTQSSRYLVKRTGEKVFLECVQDMDHENMFWYRQDPGLGLRLIYFSYDVKMKEKGDIPEGYSVSREKKERFSLILESASTNQTSMYLCASTKTSSGSYEQYFGPGTRLTVT.